The 24 T cell receptor beta chains listed next were all sequenced from one sample in a study of PD-L1 blockade in urothelial cancer. Stated time point: peripheral blood 6 weeks after treatment start. TCRdb keeps only in-frame clones here, not all; method: immunoSEQ multiplex PCR. This sample has about 120,000 clones, with roughly 83% found just once. Sequencing was performed on PBMCs, taken around atezolizumab (anti-PD-L1) treatment. These receptors all stem from a man aged 45-60 years with urothelial cancer.

The chain is built from TRBV5-5 and TRBJ1-5; TRBD1 matches at 8 bases. The CDR3 length is 16 residues. V lost 4 bases and J lost 6; bases outside the gene matches: 12. Germline V gene lookup returns CDR1 SGHKS and CDR2 YYEKEE (reference sequence). The CDR3 here is CASSPGDRGFVQPQHF. DNA of the CDR3: TGTGCCAGCAGCCCTGGAGACAGGGGTTTCGTTCAGCCCCAGCATTTT.

CDR3 nucleotide sequence: TGTGCCAGCACCCCCGACAGGAGCTCCTACAATGAGCAGTTCTTC. Its translation: CASTPDRSSYNEQFF. This chain joins TRBV7-9 and TRBJ2-1; weak D call: TRBD1 (6 bases). Trimming shortened V by 7 bases and J by 0 bases, and 13 bases separated the two germline ends. The germline V gene encodes CDR1 SEHNR and CDR2 FQNEAQ (reference sequence). The CDR3 runs 15 residues.

The rearrangement joins TRBV28 to TRBJ2-5; D is possibly TRBD1 (6 bases). Germline assignment: CDR1 MDHEN and CDR2 SYDVKM. The CDR3 has 14 residues. V lost 7 bases and J 1 base, leaving 13 bases between the germline ends. CDR3 DNA sequence: TGTGCCAGCACCCGCGGACAGCCCCAAGAGACCCAGTACTTC. It yields the protein CASTRGQPQETQYF.

The chain combines TRBV2 with TRBJ2-7; no clear D gene. V lost 4 bases and J 3 bases, leaving 7 bases between the germline ends. In germline, CDR1 is SNHLY, CDR2 FYNNEI. The CDR3 has 12 amino acids. The chain's CDR3 is CASSGLGYEQYF. CDR3 nucleotide sequence: TGTGCCAGCAGTGGGCTAGGCTACGAGCAGTACTTC.

The J gene is TRBJ1-5, the V gene TRBV30; TRBD1 matches 7 bases. Trimming removed 5 bases from V and 1 base from J; junction bases left unmatched: 8. Germline V gives CDR1 GTSNPN, CDR2 SVGIG (reference sequence). The CDR3 contains 15 residues. The CDR3 sequence: CAWEPGTASNQPQHF. In DNA, the CDR3 is TGTGCCTGGGAACCCGGGACAGCAAGCAATCAGCCCCAGCATTTT. Full variable domain (outside the CDR3, taken from reference TRBV30 and TRBJ1-5): SQTIHQWPATLVQPVGSPLSLECTVEGTSNPNLYWYRQAAGRGLQLLFYSVGIGQISSEVPQNLSASRPQDRQFILSSKKLLLSDSGFYLCAWEPGTASNQPQHFGDGTRLSIL.

There are a few counts of this clone. V is TRBV7-8 and J is TRBJ1-5; D remains ambiguous. The CDR3 loop spans 16 amino acids. Trimming stripped 5 bases from V and 7 bases from J, with 21 bases between. Germline V gene lookup returns CDR1 SGHVS and CDR2 FQNEAQ. This CDR3 is CASSRRTIREGQPQHF. The DNA of the CDR3 is TGTGCCAGCAGCCGCCGGACGATCCGGGAAGGCCAGCCCCAGCATTTT.

The gene calls are TRBV9 and TRBJ2-7; D is possibly TRBD2 (5 bases). Germline V gene lookup returns CDR1 SGDLS and CDR2 YYNGEE. This CDR3 is 15 amino acids long. V lost 0 bases, J lost 3 bases, and 13 bases lay in between. In DNA form, the CDR3 reads TGTGCCAGCAGCGTAGGTCTGACTATAGACTACGAGCAGTACTTC. Residues: CASSVGLTIDYEQYF.

The sample holds one count of this clone. This chain joins TRBV7-3 and TRBJ2-2, with TRBD2 identical over 10 bases. The CDR3 runs to 14 residues. Looked up from germline, CDR1 is SGHTA and CDR2 is FQGTGA. J was trimmed by 4 bases and V by 10 bases; bases with no gene match: 6. The CDR3 DNA sequence: TGTGCCACTAAGCGGGAGGGCGGCACCGGGGAGCTGTTTTTT. It encodes CATKREGGTGELFF.

This chain joins TRBV5-1 and TRBJ1-1; no reliable D call. CDR3 length equals 14 residues. The V and J ends lost 3 bases and 3 bases respectively, with 12 bases between them. Germline V gene lookup returns CDR1 SGHRS and CDR2 YFSETQ. CDR3 loop: CASSWTLGYTEAFF. The CDR3 nucleotides are TGCGCCAGCAGCTGGACTCTGGGGTACACTGAAGCTTTCTTT.

The rearrangement joins TRBV5-4 to TRBJ2-1, with 10 nucleotides matching TRBD2. Trimming took 0 bases from V and 8 from J; bases not matched to a gene: 5. This CDR3 is built from 15 residues. In germline, CDR1 is SGHNT, CDR2 YYREEE (reference sequence). The DNA for the CDR3 is TGTGCCAGCAGCTTGGGAGCGGGAGGGCCCGATGAGCAGTTCTTC. It encodes CASSLGAGGPDEQFF.

On this clone itself: At the DNA level, this CDR3 is encoded by other sequences in the same sample as well. V is TRBV28 and J is TRBJ2-7; no firm D call. The germline CDR1 and CDR2 sequences are MDHEN and SYDVKM. V shed 5 bases and J shed 0 bases, with 17 bases lying between them. CDR3 length: 16 amino acids. In nucleotides, the CDR3 is TGTGCCAGCAGTCGGTCCCCTCCGGAGAACTCCTACGAGCAGTACTTC. Translating it yields CASSRSPPENSYEQYF.

V and J are TRBV11-2 and TRBJ2-1; D might be TRBD2 (6 bases). V gave up 1 base and J gave up 10 bases, with 17 bases separating them. Germline CDR1 reads SGHAT; CDR2 reads FQNNGV. This CDR3 has 15 amino acids. DNA for the CDR3: TGTGCCAGCAGCTTAGTGCGGGACTCTCAAAGGGAGCAGTTCTTC. Translation gives CASSLVRDSQREQFF.

This chain uses TRBV4-2 with TRBJ2-7; TRBD2 matches 7 bases. The length of the CDR3 is 15 residues. Germline V gives CDR1 LGHNA, CDR2 YNFKEQ. J gave up 3 bases and V 0 bases, and 5 bases lay outside the gene matches. CDR3 region: CASSQDPASGYEQYF. CDR3 DNA sequence: TGTGCCAGCAGCCAAGATCCGGCTAGCGGCTACGAGCAGTACTTC.

This clone appeared a single time. This chain links TRBV10-3 with TRBJ2-4; the match to TRBD2 covers 8 bases. The CDR3 runs to 14 residues. With V trimmed by 5 bases and J by 7 bases, 7 bases remained unmatched. Germline V gene data show CDR1 as ENHRY and CDR2 as SYGVKD. The CDR3 loop is CAISPGLGENIQYF. In DNA form, the CDR3 reads TGTGCCATCAGTCCGGGACTAGGTGAGAACATTCAGTACTTC.

This clone was counted a single time. This chain links TRBV2 with TRBJ2-1, with a weak D call TRBD2 (5 bases). Germline values: CDR1 SNHLY, CDR2 FYNNEI. The CDR3 runs 13 residues. V gave up 7 bases and J gave up 6 bases, with 13 bases separating them. The CDR3 is CASNRPEGNEQFF. In DNA form, the CDR3 reads TGTGCCAGCAATCGGCCCGAGGGCAATGAGCAGTTCTTC. The whole variable domain, remainder taken from reference TRBV2 and TRBJ2-1, is EPEVTQTPSHQVTQMGQEVILRCVPISNHLYFYWYRQILGQKVEFLVSFYNNEISEKSEIFDDQFSVERPDGSNFTLKIRSTKLEDSAMYFCASNRPEGNEQFFGPGTRLTVL.

The chain joins TRBV5-8 to TRBJ1-1, with D maybe TRBD1 (5 bases). The CDR3 covers 10 residues. Germline CDR1 is SGHTS and CDR2 is YDEGEE. Trimming pared 2 bases from V and 14 bases from J, leaving 10 bases between. The CDR3 loop is CASSFRTLFF. Written as DNA, the CDR3 is TGTGCCAGCAGCTTCCGGACACTCTTCTTT.

This sequence joins TRBV28 and TRBJ2-2, with TRBD1 identical over 7 bases. V lost 5 bases and J lost 6; bases outside the gene matches: 9. In germline, CDR1 is MDHEN, CDR2 SYDVKM. CDR3 length equals 15 residues. In nucleotides, the CDR3 is TGTGCCAGCAGTCCCATGACAGGGACACCCGGGGAGCTGTTTTTT. It specifies CASSPMTGTPGELFF.

This clone is termed medium-sized. Other DNA sequences within the sample encode an identical CDR3. J is TRBJ2-5 and V is TRBV2, with 8 bases that match TRBD2. The CDR3 loop spans 14 amino acids. Germline-derived CDR1 and CDR2 are SNHLY and FYNNEI. With V trimmed by 3 bases and J by 4 bases, 4 bases remained unmatched. Here the CDR3 DNA reads TGTGCCAGCAGTGAGTGGCTAGCGGGAGAGACCCAGTACTTC. Its translation: CASSEWLAGETQYF. Full variable domain (outside the CDR3, taken from reference TRBV2 and TRBJ2-5): EPEVTQTPSHQVTQMGQEVILRCVPISNHLYFYWYRQILGQKVEFLVSFYNNEISEKSEIFDDQFSVERPDGSNFTLKIRSTKLEDSAMYFCASSEWLAGETQYFGPGTRLLVL.

The gene calls are TRBV29-1 and TRBJ1-5; maybe TRBD1 (6 bases). V was cut by 5 bases and J by 2 bases, with 13 bases left in between. Germline loops: CDR1 SQVTM, CDR2 ANQGSEA. The CDR3 totals 14 residues. The CDR3 region is CSVIKGGGNQPQHF. The DNA for the CDR3 is TGCAGCGTTATTAAGGGGGGGGGCAATCAGCCCCAGCATTTT.

The chain links TRBV19 to TRBJ1-5; D possibly corresponds to TRBD1 (6 bases). The CDR3 loop spans 15 amino acids. Trimming removed 6 bases at V and 8 bases at J, with 20 bases between. Germline CDR1 reads LNHDA; CDR2 reads SQIVND (reference sequence). CDR3 region: CASSTETGYNEPQHF. The CDR3 DNA reads as TGTGCCAGTAGCACAGAAACAGGGTATAACGAGCCCCAGCATTTT. Combining the CDR3 with reference TRBV19 and TRBJ1-5 gives the whole variable domain DGGITQSPKYLFRKEGQNVTLSCEQNLNHDAMYWYRQDPGQGLRLIYYSQIVNDFQKGDIAEGYSVSREKKESFPLTVTSAQKNPTAFYLCASSTETGYNEPQHFGDGTRLSIL.

The sample holds one count of this clone. This chain connects TRBV15 to TRBJ2-1; D is possibly TRBD1 (5 bases). CDR3 size: 15 residues. Germline-derived CDR1 and CDR2 are LNHNV and YYDKDF (reference sequence). The ends were cut back, 1 base at V and 1 base at J, with 8 bases in the middle. For the CDR3, the DNA is TGTGCCACCAGCAGAGGGGGCGTATCCTACAATGAGCAGTTCTTC. This translates into CATSRGGVSYNEQFF.

The rearrangement joins TRBV6-1 to TRBJ2-7; 8 bases map to TRBD2. The CDR3 consists of 16 residues. J was trimmed by 0 bases and V by 2 bases; bases with no gene match: 6. CDR1 is MNHNS, CDR2 SASEGT, per germline. Written as DNA, the CDR3 is TGTGCCAGCAGTGAACTGAGCGGGAGAGGCTCCTACGAGCAGTACTTC. This sequence encodes CASSELSGRGSYEQYF.

The chain has TRBV9 and TRBJ2-1, with a weak D call TRBD1 (5 bases). Deletions cut 0 bases from V and 3 bases from J, with 7 bases between. This CDR3 comprises 14 residues. Germline CDR1 SGDLS, CDR2 YYNGEE. CDR3: CASSVEGLYNEQFF. The CDR3, as DNA: TGTGCCAGCAGCGTAGAGGGGCTCTACAATGAGCAGTTCTTC.

This clone was picked up one time. J is TRBJ2-7 and V is TRBV30; possible D gene TRBD1, 5 bases. Trimming removed 2 bases from V and 3 bases from J, with 11 bases in between. Germline CDR1 reads GTSNPN; CDR2 reads SVGIG (reference sequence). The CDR3 has 13 residues. In nucleotides, the CDR3 is TGTGCCTGGAGTTCCAGGGTATTCTACGAGCAGTACTTC. It specifies CAWSSRVFYEQYF.